This TCR beta chain derives from a study of lymphopenia after photon versus proton radiotherapy. Study results and limitations: Photon-treated patients lost naive T cells and TCR diversity; proton-treated stayed stable.

This CDR3 is 12 amino acids long. V shed 6 bases and J shed 7 bases, with 10 bases lying between them. CDR1 is MNHNY, CDR2 SVGAGI, per germline (reference sequence). Profiling relied on immunoSEQ multiplex PCR, and the TCRdb table lists in-frame clones only, not all of them. This table has about 25,000 clones, roughly four fifths appearing once. With regard to this clone: Its antigen is not known.

The sequenced sample was peripheral blood, obtained from a patient treated with photon-based radiotherapy. This chain uses TRBV6-6 with TRBJ1-5, with unresolved D. This TCR was sampled from a woman in her forties or fifties with pancreatic cancer. The CDR3, as DNA: TGTGCCAGCAGCCCTGCGAGGCAGCCCCAGCATTTT. Residues: CASSPARQPQHF.